The next 12 T cell receptor beta chains were all read from a single sample in a study of neurological immune-mediated disorders. TCRdb ran MiXCR on the 5' RACE reads and lists one entry per CDR3 protein. The sample holds some 61,000 distinct CDR3 sequences; approximately 4.1% are singletons and the top ten take 1.3%. Material: PBMCs. Receptors originate from a man aged 30 to 39 with multiple sclerosis.

This clonotype was counted at least ten times. The J gene is TRBJ1-2, the V gene TRBV7-9, with D hard to call. The CDR3 has 12 residues. Germline V gene data show CDR1 as SEHNR and CDR2 as FQNEAQ (reference sequence). With 0 bases removed from V and 7 bases from J, the gap between germline ends came to 6 bases. CDR3 protein: CASSLARVGYTF. The CDR3 nucleotides are TGTGCCAGCAGCTTAGCTCGTGTTGGCTACACCTTC.

This clonotype has a count of ten or more. The chain recombines TRBV5-6 with TRBJ2-5, with 10 bases that match TRBD2. V lost 2 bases to trimming and J lost 5 bases; unmatched junction nucleotides: 9. CDR3 size: 16 residues. Germline assignment: CDR1 SGHDT and CDR2 YYEEEE. The CDR3: CASSFRSIAGGETQYF. As DNA, the CDR3 is TGTGCCAGCAGCTTTCGCTCCATAGCGGGGGGTGAGACCCAGTACTTC.

Many counts were recorded for this clonotype. The chain has TRBV5-5 and TRBJ1-1, with D unclear. CDR1 SGHKS and CDR2 YYEKEE come from the germline V gene (reference sequence). The CDR3 length is 14 residues. Between the trimmed V and J ends, which lost 4 bases and 6 bases, there was a span of 16 bases. The CDR3 coding sequence is TGTGCCAGCAGCCCGATCCCGAGTTGGGCTGAAGCTTTCTTT. Protein sequence: CASSPIPSWAEAFF.

This clonotype was seen ten or more times. This chain links TRBV14 with TRBJ2-7; 7 bases fit TRBD1. V was pared by 4 bases and J by 6 bases, with 12 bases of the junction left unmatched. Germline V gene lookup returns CDR1 SGHDN and CDR2 FVKESK. The CDR3 totals 15 residues. The CDR3 is CASSRYKGGGGEQYF. The CDR3 DNA is TGTGCCAGCAGCCGATACAAAGGGGGCGGCGGCGAGCAGTACTTC. The entire variable domain, with the rest obtained from reference TRBV14 and TRBJ2-7, is as follows: EAGVTQFPSHSVIEKGQTVTLRCDPISGHDNLYWYRRVMGKEIKFLLHFVKESKQDESGMPNNRFLAERTGGTYSTLKVQPAELEDSGVYFCASSRYKGGGGEQYFGPGTRLTVT.

This clonotype was recorded many times. The chain has TRBV12-3 or TRBV12-4 and TRBJ2-3; perhaps TRBD2 as D (6 bases). The V gene lost 3 bases and the J gene lost 2 bases, with 9 bases spanning the gap. CDR3 length equals 14 residues. DNA of the CDR3: TGTGCCAGCAGTTTCGGGGGACCCACAGATACGCAGTATTTT. It codes for CASSFGGPTDTQYF.

The sample holds many counts of this clonotype. The CDR3 bases are TGTGCCAGCAGCGTACAGGGTGCCGGGGAGCTGTTTTTT. This encodes CASSVQGAGELFF. The chain combines TRBV12-3 or TRBV12-4 with TRBJ2-2; TRBD1 might be the D (6 bases). V lost 6 bases, J lost 6 bases, and 11 bases lay in between. The CDR3 consists of 13 residues.

In its sample, this clonotype was seen many times. V gene TRBV5-1 combines with J gene TRBJ2-1; possible D gene TRBD1, 6 bases. Trimming cost V 1 base and J 10 bases, with 12 bases left between them. The germline V gene has CDR1 SGHRS and CDR2 YFSETQ. The CDR3 runs 13 residues. CDR3 sequence: CASSLIPGTEQFF. CDR3 sequence (DNA): TGCGCCAGCAGCTTGATCCCCGGGACAGAGCAGTTCTTC.

This clonotype was picked up many times. The genes are TRBV4-1 and TRBJ2-2, with 8 bases identical to TRBD1. J was trimmed by 4 bases and V by 1 base; bases with no gene match: 2. This CDR3 is built from 15 residues. From germline, CDR1 is MGHRA and CDR2 YSYEKL. In DNA form, the CDR3 reads TGCGCCAGCAGCCAAGGACAGGGGATCACCGGGGAGCTGTTTTTT. This sequence encodes CASSQGQGITGELFF.

This clonotype appeared many times. The CDR3 sequence is CASSDQRTSLSTDTQYF. In DNA, the CDR3 is TGTGCCAGCAGTGACCAACGGACTAGCTTGAGCACAGATACGCAGTATTTT. The rearrangement uses TRBV6-2 or TRBV6-3 and TRBJ2-3, with TRBD2 matching 8 bases. The CDR3 is 17 amino acids. CDR1 and CDR2 from the germline V gene are MNHEY and SVGEGT. Trimming cost V 5 bases and J 0 bases; bases outside gene matches: 10.

This clonotype was seen many times. As DNA, the CDR3 is TGCAGTGCTAGAGATAGTATGGACAGCCACACTGAAGCTTTCTTT. Protein product: CSARDSMDSHTEAFF. This sequence joins TRBV20-1 and TRBJ1-1, with D possibly being TRBD1 (6 bases). Germline assignment: CDR1 DFQATT and CDR2 SNEGSKA (reference sequence). The CDR3 has 15 residues. V was trimmed by 0 bases and J by 3 bases, leaving 14 bases between them.

This chain joins TRBV3-1 and TRBJ2-5; D remains unclear. The CDR3 runs 12 residues. From germline, CDR1 is LGHDT and CDR2 YNNKEL (reference sequence). The V and J ends lost 4 bases and 5 bases respectively, with 8 bases between them. The chain's CDR3 is CASSLTPETQYF. The CDR3 bases are TGTGCCAGCAGCCTAACGCCGGAGACCCAGTACTTC.

This clonotype appeared many times. V and J are TRBV27 and TRBJ1-1, with no clear D. The CDR3 contains 15 residues. Trimming pared 4 bases from V and 1 base from J, leaving 13 bases between. Germline V CDR1 and CDR2: MNHEY, SMNVEV (reference sequence). The CDR3, as DNA: TGTGCCAGCAGTTCACCTTTCGAGGGGAACACTGAAGCTTTCTTT. Translating gives CASSSPFEGNTEAFF.